Presented here are 23 T cell receptor beta chains from one specimen sequenced in a study of cytomegalovirus exposure and HLA in healthy donors. Amplification used 60 Vbeta primers and 13 Jbeta primers. Profiled with immunoSEQ multiplex PCR; TCRdb holds only in-frame clones, not every one. The data show about 190,000 clones, with 81% seen just once and 3% to 4% held by the top ten. The specimen was PBMCs. These receptors were collected from a man aged 45 to 65 in good health and CMV-seronegative.

V gene TRBV29-1 combines with J gene TRBJ1-1; no clear D. Trimming took off 7 bases at V and 3 bases at J, with 9 bases between the two ends. Germline assignment: CDR1 SQVTM and CDR2 ANQGSEA. The length of the CDR3 is 11 residues. CDR3 sequence (DNA): TGCAGCGCTTACCGGGACACTGAAGCTTTCTTT. Protein product: CSAYRDTEAFF. The full variable domain, completed using reference TRBV29-1 and TRBJ1-1, is SAVISQKPSRDICQRGTSLTIQCQVDSQVTMMFWYRQQPGQSLTLIATANQGSEATYESGFVIDKFPISRPNLTFSTLTVSNMSPEDSSIYLCSAYRDTEAFFGQGTRLTVV.

This rearrangement joins TRBV5-5 to TRBJ1-2; no definite D call. From germline, CDR1 is SGHKS and CDR2 YYEKEE (reference sequence). The CDR3 sequence is 13 residues long. V gave up 4 bases and J gave up 4 bases, with 11 bases separating them. CDR3 coding DNA: TGTGCCAGCAGCCAGGAACTCGCCTATGGCTACACCTTC. Translation: CASSQELAYGYTF.

This chain joins TRBV4-3 and TRBJ2-3; possible D gene TRBD1, 6 bases. Per the germline V gene, CDR1 is LGHNA and CDR2 is YSLEER. The CDR3 contains 15 residues. The V end was cut by 4 bases, the J end by 1 base, with 12 bases between. The CDR3 sequence: CASSRRGIGTDTQYF. The CDR3 DNA sequence: TGCGCCAGCAGCCGTAGGGGGATCGGCACAGATACGCAGTATTTT.

The chain uses TRBV5-1 and TRBJ2-1, with a weak D call TRBD1 (5 bases). Trimming stripped 6 bases from V and 1 base from J, with 14 bases between. This CDR3 has 15 amino acids. The V gene's germline CDR1 is SGHRS and CDR2 YFSETQ. CDR3 DNA sequence: TGCGCCAGCACTTTTACAGGTGTATCCTACAATGAGCAGTTCTTC. Translated: CASTFTGVSYNEQFF.

This chain joins TRBV18 and TRBJ1-4; weak D call: TRBD1 (6 bases). There are 16 residues in the CDR3. Between the trimmed V and J ends, which lost 3 bases and 5 bases, there was a span of 16 bases. Germline V lookup: CDR1 KGHSH, CDR2 LQKENI. The chain's CDR3 is CASSPRAGQNNEKLFF. CDR3 bases: TGTGCCAGCTCACCTAGGGCAGGACAGAACAATGAAAAACTGTTTTTT.

This clone has just a few counts. The V call is TRBV5-8, the J call TRBJ2-3; 9 bases map to TRBD1. V trimming: 7 bases; J trimming: 4 bases; junction bases outside the gene matches: 7. CDR1 is SGHTS, CDR2 YDEGEE, per germline. This CDR3 is 14 amino acids long. The CDR3 here is CASRLGTGSDTQYF. In DNA, the CDR3 is TGTGCCAGCCGCCTCGGGACAGGGTCAGATACGCAGTATTTT.

CDR3: CASSEGGFISPLHF. The CDR3 DNA reads as TGTGCCAGCAGTGAAGGGGGCTTTATTTCACCCCTCCACTTT. This chain uses TRBV2 with TRBJ1-6, with a weak D call TRBD1 (5 bases). Germline loops: CDR1 SNHLY, CDR2 FYNNEI. The CDR3 loop spans 14 amino acids. Trimming stripped 1 base from V and 9 bases from J, with 10 bases between.

The chain couples TRBV29-1 to TRBJ2-5; D is uncertain. The J call may be incorrect, as the DNA end agrees better with TRBJ2-7. Germline CDR1 SQVTM, CDR2 ANQGSEA. This CDR3 is built from 11 residues. This CDR3 is CSVATPYEQYF. CDR3 DNA sequence: TGCAGCGTTGCAACCCCCTACGAGCAGTACTTC.

CDR3 nucleotides: TGTGCCAGCACCACGGGGGTGGCAACTAATGAAAAACTGTTTTTT. Translation: CASTTGVATNEKLFF. This chain links TRBV4-2 with TRBJ1-4; tentatively, D is TRBD1 (5 bases). The ends were cut back, 7 bases at V and 0 bases at J, with 12 bases in the middle. This CDR3 region has 15 residues. CDR1 and CDR2 from the germline V gene are LGHNA and YNFKEQ.

The rearrangement joins TRBV2 to TRBJ1-3; D is possibly TRBD1 (6 bases). Trimming pared 6 bases from V and 4 bases from J, leaving 7 bases between. Germline loops: CDR1 SNHLY, CDR2 FYNNEI. The CDR3 totals 12 residues. The CDR3 region is CASSTGGNTIYF. Here the CDR3 DNA reads TGTGCCAGCAGCACAGGGGGAAACACCATATATTTT. The full variable domain, in which reference TRBV2 and TRBJ1-3 provide the parts outside the CDR3, is EPEVTQTPSHQVTQMGQEVILRCVPISNHLYFYWYRQILGQKVEFLVSFYNNEISEKSEIFDDQFSVERPDGSNFTLKIRSTKLEDSAMYFCASSTGGNTIYFGEGSWLTVV.

V and J are TRBV7-9 and TRBJ2-5; possible D gene TRBD1, 7 bases. V lost 6 bases and J 7 bases, leaving 24 bases between the germline ends. CDR1 SEHNR and CDR2 FQNEAQ come from the germline V gene (reference sequence). This CDR3 region has 16 residues. CDR3 in DNA: TGTGCCAGCAGTTATCTTACAGGAGGGGGCGAGGGGACCCAGTACTTC. It yields the protein CASSYLTGGGEGTQYF. Supplemented by reference TRBV7-9 and TRBJ2-5, the full variable domain reads DTGVSQNPRHKITKRGQNVTFRCDPISEHNRLYWYRQTLGQGPEFLTYFQNEAQLEKSRLLSDRFSAERPKGSFSTLEIQRTEQGDSAMYLCASSYLTGGGEGTQYFGPGTRLLVL.

The chain has TRBV15 and TRBJ2-5, with D perhaps matching TRBD2 (6 bases). Trimming cost V 5 bases and J 5 bases, with 12 bases left between them. The germline CDR1 and CDR2 sequences are LNHNV and YYDKDF (reference sequence). The length of the CDR3 is 13 residues. The CDR3 loop is CATSRAAGETQYF. Written as DNA, the CDR3 is TGTGCCACCAGCCGGGCGGCGGGGGAGACCCAGTACTTC.

The chain recombines TRBV10-3 with TRBJ2-7, with a tentative D call TRBD2 (5 bases). CDR3 length: 14 amino acids. V was trimmed by 7 bases and J by 4 bases, leaving 17 bases between them. Germline V gene lookup returns CDR1 ENHRY and CDR2 SYGVKD. For the CDR3, the DNA is TGTGCCATCACCGAGACGGACTCCCGATACGAGCAGTACTTC. The encoded protein is CAITETDSRYEQYF.

The chain has TRBV7-8 and TRBJ1-2, with D possibly TRBD1 on 6 matching bases. This CDR3 spans 18 amino acids. Germline V gives CDR1 SGHVS, CDR2 FQNEAQ. The V gene lost 7 bases and the J gene lost 2 bases, with 26 bases spanning the gap. The CDR3 sequence: CASNLNTRGQSTNYGYTF. As DNA, the CDR3 is TGTGCCAGCAACCTAAATACCCGAGGACAGTCCACCAACTATGGCTACACCTTC.

The genes are TRBV9 and TRBJ1-6, with TRBD1 as a possible D gene (5 bases). The V end was cut by 3 bases, the J end by 10 bases, with 17 bases between. Germline lookup yields CDR1 SGDLS and CDR2 YYNGEE. This CDR3 has 15 residues. This chain's CDR3 is CASSGTGSITSPLHF. DNA for the CDR3: TGTGCCAGCAGCGGTACAGGCTCAATTACCTCACCCCTCCACTTT.

This clone was observed a handful of times. The chain carries TRBV6-5 and TRBJ1-5, with D unresolved. The CDR3 spans 12 residues. CDR1 and CDR2 from the germline V gene are MNHEY and SVGAGI. V shed 5 bases and J shed 9 bases, with 11 bases lying between them. The CDR3, as DNA: TGTGCCAGCAGTACGGGTGCGTTGCCCCAGCATTTT. Translated: CASSTGALPQHF.

This clone was counted a few times. The chain combines TRBV7-2 with TRBJ1-1; D might be TRBD1 (5 bases). V was shortened by 5 bases and J by 5 bases, with 9 bases between the two germline ends. CDR1 and CDR2 from the germline V gene are SGHTA and FQGNSA. CDR3 length: 12 residues. CDR3 sequence: CASSPRGTEAFF. The CDR3 DNA sequence: TGTGCCAGCAGCCCGCGGGGGACTGAAGCTTTCTTT.

The V gene is TRBV9, the J gene TRBJ1-1, with no clear D. The CDR3 consists of 15 residues. Germline V gives CDR1 SGDLS, CDR2 YYNGEE. With 0 bases removed from V and 1 base from J, the gap between germline ends came to 10 bases. The CDR3 spells CASSVGLHGNTEAFF. For the CDR3, the DNA is TGTGCCAGCAGCGTAGGGTTGCACGGGAACACTGAAGCTTTCTTT.

This chain uses TRBV6-5 with TRBJ1-2, with 7 bases identical to TRBD1. The germline V gene has CDR1 MNHEY and CDR2 SVGAGI. The CDR3 consists of 15 residues. J was trimmed by 7 bases and V by 0 bases; bases with no gene match: 8. For the CDR3, the DNA is TGTGCCAGCAGTTACTCATGGGACAGAGTTACTGGCTACACCTTC. It specifies CASSYSWDRVTGYTF.

The chain is built from TRBV4-1 and TRBJ2-2, with D perhaps TRBD2 (5 bases). The CDR3 extends over 16 amino acids. The germline gives CDR1 MGHRA, CDR2 YSYEKL. With 4 bases removed from V and 0 bases from J, the gap between germline ends came to 12 bases. The CDR3 coding sequence is TGCGCCAGCAGCCGCCCCGAACTAGCGAACACCGGGGAGCTGTTTTTT. Translated, it gives CASSRPELANTGELFF.

The table lists this clone with a count of one. A junction boundary mismatches the germline segment, possibly from a read error. This chain links TRBV7-9 with TRBJ2-1; 10 bases line up with TRBD2. The CDR3 covers 17 residues. Germline V gene data show CDR1 as SEHNR and CDR2 as FQNEAQ (reference sequence). CDR3 sequence reads: CSSRPISGGSSYNEQFF. The CDR3 coding sequence is TGTTCCAGCAGGCCTATTAGCGGGGGGAGCTCCTACAATGAGCAGTTCTTC.

The CDR3, as DNA: TGTGCCAGAATTGAGGAGCAGTACTTC. It translates to CARIEEQYF. The chain employs TRBV27 and TRBJ2-7; the D is unclear. V was shortened by 9 bases and J by 7 bases, with 7 bases between the two germline ends. This CDR3 has 9 residues. Per the germline V gene, CDR1 is MNHEY and CDR2 is SMNVEV (reference sequence).

This clone has a handful of counts. The chain employs TRBV7-8 and TRBJ1-1, with D uncertain. This CDR3 contains 13 residues. V was shortened by 4 bases and J by 1 base, with 7 bases between the two germline ends. The germline V gene has CDR1 SGHVS and CDR2 FQNEAQ. CDR3 in DNA: TGTGCCAGCAGCTACGGGGAGAACACTGAAGCTTTCTTT. This gives the protein CASSYGENTEAFF.